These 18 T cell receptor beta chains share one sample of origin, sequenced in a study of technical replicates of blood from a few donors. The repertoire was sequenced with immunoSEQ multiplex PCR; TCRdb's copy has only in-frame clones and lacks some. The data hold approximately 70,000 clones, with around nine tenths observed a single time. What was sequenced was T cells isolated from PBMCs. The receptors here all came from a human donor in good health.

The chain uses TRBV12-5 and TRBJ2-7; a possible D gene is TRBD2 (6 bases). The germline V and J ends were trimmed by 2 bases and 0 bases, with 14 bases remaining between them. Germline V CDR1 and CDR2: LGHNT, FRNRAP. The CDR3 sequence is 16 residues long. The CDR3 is CASGLTGLAASYEQYF. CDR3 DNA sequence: TGTGCTAGTGGTTTGACCGGATTAGCGGCCTCCTACGAGCAGTACTTC.

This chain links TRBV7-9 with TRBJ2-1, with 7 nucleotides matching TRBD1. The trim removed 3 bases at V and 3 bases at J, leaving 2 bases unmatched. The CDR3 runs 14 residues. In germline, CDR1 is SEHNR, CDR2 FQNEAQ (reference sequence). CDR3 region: CASSFDRVYNEQFF. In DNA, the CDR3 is TGTGCCAGCAGCTTCGACAGGGTCTACAATGAGCAGTTCTTC.

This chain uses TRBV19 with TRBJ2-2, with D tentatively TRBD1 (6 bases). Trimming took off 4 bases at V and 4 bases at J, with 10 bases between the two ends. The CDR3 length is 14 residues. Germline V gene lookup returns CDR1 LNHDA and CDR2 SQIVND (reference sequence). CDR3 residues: CASSTDRSTGELFF. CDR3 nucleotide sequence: TGTGCCAGTAGTACTGACAGGAGCACCGGGGAGCTGTTTTTT.

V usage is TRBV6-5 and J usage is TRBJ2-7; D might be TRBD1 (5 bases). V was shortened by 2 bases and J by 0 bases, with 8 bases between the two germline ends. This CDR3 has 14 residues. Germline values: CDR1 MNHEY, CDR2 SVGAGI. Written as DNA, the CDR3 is TGTGCCAGCAGTTACAGGGGCACCTCCTACGAGCAGTACTTC. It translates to CASSYRGTSYEQYF.

CDR3 in amino acids: CASSVGEGGYEQYF. The CDR3 nucleotides are TGTGCCAGCAGCGTAGGAGAAGGGGGCTACGAGCAGTACTTC. V is TRBV9 and J is TRBJ2-7; a possible D gene is TRBD1 (6 bases). The CDR3 runs 14 residues. V lost 0 bases to trimming and J lost 3 bases, with 10 bases between them. Per germline, CDR1 SGDLS and CDR2 YYNGEE.

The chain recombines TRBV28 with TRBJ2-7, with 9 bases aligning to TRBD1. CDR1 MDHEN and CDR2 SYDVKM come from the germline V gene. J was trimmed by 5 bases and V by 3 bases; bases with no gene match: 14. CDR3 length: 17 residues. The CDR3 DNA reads TGTGCCAGCAGTTTCCTAATACCGGGACAGGGTGGAGACGAGCAGTACTTC. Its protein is CASSFLIPGQGGDEQYF.

The CDR3 loop is CASSVRGQGANVLTF. For the CDR3, the DNA is TGTGCCAGCAGTGTCCGGGGTCAGGGGGCCAACGTCCTGACTTTC. The chain has TRBV9 and TRBJ2-6, with a possible D match to TRBD2 (5 bases). The CDR3 extends over 15 amino acids. The germline V gene has CDR1 SGDLS and CDR2 YYNGEE. Trimming shortened V by 5 bases and J by 4 bases, and 13 bases separated the two germline ends.

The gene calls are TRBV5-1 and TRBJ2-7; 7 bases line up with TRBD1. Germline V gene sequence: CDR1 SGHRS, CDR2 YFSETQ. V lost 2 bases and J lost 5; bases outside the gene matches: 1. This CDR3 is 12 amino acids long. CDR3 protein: CASSFTGDEQYF. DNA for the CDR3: TGCGCCAGCAGCTTCACAGGGGACGAGCAGTACTTC.

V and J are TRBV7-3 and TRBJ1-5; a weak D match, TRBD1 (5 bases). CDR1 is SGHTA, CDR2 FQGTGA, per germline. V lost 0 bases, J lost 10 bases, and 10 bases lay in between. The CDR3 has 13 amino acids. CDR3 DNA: TGTGCCAGCAGCTTAACGGGGGGGAGACCCCAGCATTTT. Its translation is CASSLTGGRPQHF.

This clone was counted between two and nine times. The CDR3 sequence: CASSVSGTLDTEAFF. The CDR3 coding sequence is TGTGCCAGCAGCGTCTCCGGGACACTGGACACTGAAGCTTTCTTT. The gene calls are TRBV9 and TRBJ1-1; possible D gene TRBD1, 6 bases. The CDR3 covers 15 residues. CDR1 and CDR2 from the germline V gene are SGDLS and YYNGEE. The V and J ends lost 2 bases and 3 bases respectively, with 14 bases between them. Full variable domain (remainder filled in from reference TRBV9 and TRBJ1-1): DSGVTQTPKHLITATGQRVTLRCSPRSGDLSVYWYQQSLDQGLQFLIQYYNGEERAKGNILERFSAQQFPDLHSELNLSSLELGDSALYFCASSVSGTLDTEAFFGQGTRLTVV.

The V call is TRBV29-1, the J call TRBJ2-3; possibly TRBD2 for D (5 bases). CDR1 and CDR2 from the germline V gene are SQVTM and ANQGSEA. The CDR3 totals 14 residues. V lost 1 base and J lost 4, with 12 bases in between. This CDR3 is CSVEGIKAADTQYF. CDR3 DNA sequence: TGCAGCGTTGAAGGGATCAAAGCGGCAGATACGCAGTATTTT.

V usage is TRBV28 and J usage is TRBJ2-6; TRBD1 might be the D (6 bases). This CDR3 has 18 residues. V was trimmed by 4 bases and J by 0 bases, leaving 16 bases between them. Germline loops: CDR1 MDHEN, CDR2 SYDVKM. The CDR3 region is CASSSHITGFSGANVLTF. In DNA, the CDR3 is TGTGCCAGCAGTTCACATATCACAGGGTTCTCTGGGGCCAACGTCCTGACTTTC. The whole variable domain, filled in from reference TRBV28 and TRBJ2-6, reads DVKVTQSSRYLVKRTGEKVFLECVQDMDHENMFWYRQDPGLGLRLIYFSYDVKMKEKGDIPEGYSVSREKKERFSLILESASTNQTSMYLCASSSHITGFSGANVLTFGAGSRLTVL.

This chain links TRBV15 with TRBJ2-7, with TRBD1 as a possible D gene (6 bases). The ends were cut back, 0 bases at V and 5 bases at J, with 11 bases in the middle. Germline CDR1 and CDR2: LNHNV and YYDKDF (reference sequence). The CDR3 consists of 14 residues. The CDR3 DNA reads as TGTGCCACCAGCAGAGATTACAGGGTCCACGAGCAGTACTTC. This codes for CATSRDYRVHEQYF. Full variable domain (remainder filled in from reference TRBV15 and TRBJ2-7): DAMVIQNPRYQVTQFGKPVTLSCSQTLNHNVMYWYQQKSSQAPKLLFHYYDKDFNNEADTPDNFQSRRPNTSFCFLDIRSPGLGDTAMYLCATSRDYRVHEQYFGPGTRLTVT.

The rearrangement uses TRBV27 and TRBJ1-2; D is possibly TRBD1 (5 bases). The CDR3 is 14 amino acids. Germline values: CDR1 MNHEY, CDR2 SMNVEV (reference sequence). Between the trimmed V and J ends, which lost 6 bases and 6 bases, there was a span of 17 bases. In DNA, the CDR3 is TGTGCCAGCAGCCCCACGGGGGGGAATGATGGCTACACCTTC. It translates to CASSPTGGNDGYTF.

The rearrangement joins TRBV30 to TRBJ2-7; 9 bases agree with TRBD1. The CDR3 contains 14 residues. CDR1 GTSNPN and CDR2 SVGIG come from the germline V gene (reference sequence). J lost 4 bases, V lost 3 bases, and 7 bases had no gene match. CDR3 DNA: TGTGCCTGGAGACAGGGGGCGAAGGGTTACGAGCAGTACTTC. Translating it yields CAWRQGAKGYEQYF.

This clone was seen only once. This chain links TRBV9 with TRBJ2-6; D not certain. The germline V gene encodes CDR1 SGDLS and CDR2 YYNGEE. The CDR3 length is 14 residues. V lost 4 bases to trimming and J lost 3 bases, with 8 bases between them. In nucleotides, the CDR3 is TGTGCCAGCAGCTCGAGTGGTGGGGCCAACGTCCTGACTTTC. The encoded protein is CASSSSGGANVLTF. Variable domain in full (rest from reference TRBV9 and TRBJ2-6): DSGVTQTPKHLITATGQRVTLRCSPRSGDLSVYWYQQSLDQGLQFLIQYYNGEERAKGNILERFSAQQFPDLHSELNLSSLELGDSALYFCASSSSGGANVLTFGAGSRLTVL.

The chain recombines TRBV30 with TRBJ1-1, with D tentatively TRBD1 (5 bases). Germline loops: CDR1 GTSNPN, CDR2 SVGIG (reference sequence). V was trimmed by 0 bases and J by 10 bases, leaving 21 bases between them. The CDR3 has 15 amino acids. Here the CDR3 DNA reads TGTGCCTGGAGTGTATCGCTGGGGCGGGGCGTTGGAGCTTTCTTT. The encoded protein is CAWSVSLGRGVGAFF.

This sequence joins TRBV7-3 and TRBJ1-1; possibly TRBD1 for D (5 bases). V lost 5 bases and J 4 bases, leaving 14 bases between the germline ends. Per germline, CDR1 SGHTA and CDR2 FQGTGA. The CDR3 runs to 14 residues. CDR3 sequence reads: CASSRGGEGTEAFF. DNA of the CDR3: TGTGCCAGCAGCCGGGGAGGGGAGGGCACTGAAGCTTTCTTT.